This entry lists 9 T cell receptor beta chains sequenced from one sample in a study of radiation and T cells in renal cell carcinoma. Noted treatment: 15 Gy SBRT to primary tumor, nephrectomy 4 weeks later. The protocol was immunoSEQ multiplex PCR, while the TCRdb copy is restricted to in-frame clones and leaves out a portion. The table records under 25,000 clones, just over 60% of them present only once. This sample comprised tumor tissue, obtained from a patient whose treatment included radiotherapy and nephrectomy. These receptors were collected from a woman in her 70s with renal cell carcinoma.

This chain uses TRBV13 with TRBJ1-2; no reliable D call. CDR3 size: 15 residues. V was cut by 4 bases and J by 6 bases, with 18 bases left in between. Germline CDR1 is PRHDT and CDR2 is FYEKMQ (reference sequence). CDR3: CASSYGDGVSDGYTF. The CDR3 DNA reads TGTGCCAGCAGCTATGGAGACGGGGTGAGTGATGGCTACACCTTC.

The V call is TRBV19, the J call TRBJ1-4; the D gene is possibly TRBD1 (6 bases). Per the germline V gene, CDR1 is LNHDA and CDR2 is SQIVND (reference sequence). The CDR3 sequence is 13 residues long. The V and J ends lost 5 bases and 7 bases respectively, with 11 bases between them. CDR3 in DNA: TGTGCCAGTAGTCGCAGGGGCGGTGAAAAACTGTTTTTT. Protein sequence: CASSRRGGEKLFF.

The chain carries TRBV4-1 and TRBJ1-6; unclear D gene. The CDR3 sequence is 13 residues long. V was clipped by 0 bases and J by 6 bases, with 3 bases between them. Germline V gene sequence: CDR1 MGHRA, CDR2 YSYEKL. The CDR3, as DNA: TGCGCCAGCAGCCAAGATGTTAATTCACCCCTCCACTTT. Translated, it gives CASSQDVNSPLHF.

The chain employs TRBV29-1 and TRBJ1-2, with D perhaps matching TRBD1 (5 bases). V lost 7 bases and J lost 4, with 7 bases in between. Germline V gene data show CDR1 as SQVTM and CDR2 as ANQGSEA. The CDR3 consists of 10 residues. The DNA for the CDR3 is TGCAGCGCTGACAGCTATGGCTACACCTTC. This codes for CSADSYGYTF.

The gene calls are TRBV6-4 and TRBJ2-1, with 11 bases matching TRBD1. The CDR3 totals 15 residues. V shed 4 bases and J 8 bases; nucleotides not matched to a gene: 7. CDR1 is MRHNA, CDR2 SNTAGT, per germline. For the CDR3, the DNA is TGTGCCAGCAGTGCCGGGACAGGGGGTCTCGATGAGCAGTTCTTC. Its protein is CASSAGTGGLDEQFF.

The chain recombines TRBV29-1 with TRBJ1-2; 7 bases agree with TRBD1. The CDR3 length is 15 residues. The V gene end was trimmed by 1 base and the J gene end by 1 base; junction bases not matched to a gene: 6. CDR1 is SQVTM and CDR2 is ANQGSEA in the germline V gene. Written as DNA, the CDR3 is TGCAGCGTTGAAGGACTCGGACAGGTTAACTATGGCTACACCTTC. Amino acid sequence: CSVEGLGQVNYGYTF.

This sequence joins TRBV2 and TRBJ2-3; perhaps TRBD2 as D (6 bases). Germline V CDR1 and CDR2: SNHLY, FYNNEI. The CDR3 length is 19 residues. Trimming took 6 bases from V and 0 from J, leaving 25 bases between them. The CDR3 nucleotides read TGTGCCAGCAGCCCGGAGGGGTTCGGAACTGCCTCTAGCACAGATACGCAGTATTTT. It specifies CASSPEGFGTASSTDTQYF.

This clone has a single count. The chain combines TRBV19 with TRBJ2-5; D perhaps matches TRBD2 (6 bases). Germline V gene sequence: CDR1 LNHDA, CDR2 SQIVND (reference sequence). Trimming took off 6 bases at V and 4 bases at J, with 12 bases between the two ends. The CDR3 extends over 13 amino acids. The DNA for the CDR3 is TGTGCCAGTAGCTCGGGACTCCGAGAGACCCAGTACTTC. This sequence encodes CASSSGLRETQYF. Variable domain in full (rest from reference TRBV19 and TRBJ2-5): DGGITQSPKYLFRKEGQNVTLSCEQNLNHDAMYWYRQDPGQGLRLIYYSQIVNDFQKGDIAEGYSVSREKKESFPLTVTSAQKNPTAFYLCASSSGLRETQYFGPGTRLLVL.

By its share, this clone is large. CDR3 loop: CASSQSQGTNEQFF. In nucleotides, the CDR3 is TGTGCCAGCAGCCAATCCCAGGGAACCAATGAGCAGTTCTTC. The V call is TRBV11-3, the J call TRBJ2-1, with D possibly TRBD1 on 5 matching bases. CDR3 length: 14 residues. Trimming removed 5 bases at V and 6 bases at J, with 14 bases between. CDR1 is SGHNT and CDR2 is YENEEA in the germline V gene. Looking up the rest from reference TRBV11-3 and TRBJ2-1 gives the full variable domain: EAGVVQSPRYKIIEKKQPVAFWCNPISGHNTLYWYLQNLGQGPELLIRYENEEAVDDSQLPKDRFSAERLKGVDSTLKIQPAELGDSAVYLCASSQSQGTNEQFFGPGTRLTVL.